The clone carrying this T cell receptor beta chain was detected only once. The sample comes from a study of blood T cell repertoires in COVID-19. On the study more broadly: COVID-19 samples collected from the United States, Italy and Spain covered acute and convalescent phases. Nucleic acid was either cDNA or gDNA, and it came from T cells, B-cell-depleted T cells, or PBMCs.

As originally analysed: Cell counts per sample came from amplifying reference gene primers. Data came from immunoSEQ multiplex PCR; TCRdb stores just in-frame clones and leaves some out. That table furnishes V, J and clone size, whereas the DNA furnished D and trimming. The sample includes a few hundred thousand clones, over 70% of them seen just once. The Seattle patients joined while their infection was active and were tracked longitudinally afterward. Germline CDR1 is SNHLY and CDR2 is FYNNEI. The CDR3 has 14 amino acids. The V and J ends lost 7 bases and 3 bases respectively, with 16 bases between them.

The source of this sequence is a woman in her 70s with COVID-19, enrolled during active disease. The specimen sequenced was peripheral blood. The V and J genes are TRBV2 and TRBJ2-7; weak D call: TRBD1 (6 bases). CDR3 loop: CASKLRVRGYEQYF. The CDR3 DNA reads TGTGCCAGCAAATTGAGGGTCAGGGGCTACGAGCAGTACTTC.